This TCR beta chain was identified during a study of blood T cell repertoires in COVID-19. V lost 5 bases and J lost 8, with 15 bases in between. Germline CDR1 reads MNHNY; CDR2 reads SVGAGI (reference sequence). This CDR3 spans 13 amino acids. The table came from immunoSEQ multiplex PCR; TCRdb's copy has only in-frame clones and leaves some out. The table shows 220,000 or so clones, with 80% to 85% occurring only once. This clonotype was obtained from a woman of 80 years or more with COVID-19, enrolled during active disease. The V gene is TRBV6-6, the J gene TRBJ1-2, with D possibly matching TRBD1 (6 bases). Sequenced input: peripheral blood. The CDR3 protein is CASSKGQVEGYTF. The CDR3 DNA reads as TGTGCCAGCAGTAAGGGACAAGTAGAAGGCTACACCTTC.